A selection of T cell receptor beta chains follows, all from one sample in a study of human T cells and chemical hapten exposure. TCRdb independently ran MiXCR on the RACE reads; one entry per CDR3 protein. The table includes more than 300,000 distinct CDR3 sequences, 5.5% detected once. The material sequenced was whole blood, taken in connection with sensitization to the hapten diphenylcyclopropenone (DPC). The receptors were gathered from a woman under 30 with alopecia areata. Some clones in this sample may be carry-over from other donors' samples. Both conserved end residues are trimmed from each CDR3. Fields, in order: clone size, J gene, V gene, CDR3 protein. A clone size is listed for some rows: how often the clone was seen (once, few, many), or a class if it is expanded.

few | TRBJ2-7 | TRBV6-5 | ASSYSTLAGYEQY
many | TRBJ2-3 | TRBV5-4 | ASSRGTSGPTDTQY
few | TRBJ2-7 | TRBV11-3 | ASSLGGGPIGDEQY
many | TRBJ1-1 | TRBV4-2 | ASSQVQGVGTEAF
many | TRBJ2-7 | TRBV4-3 | ASSQGPGYGYEQY
. | TRBJ2-2 | TRBV4-3 | ASSQFGTNTGELF
many | TRBJ1-5 | TRBV6-6 | ASSLDRDNQPQH
. | TRBJ2-1 | TRBV5-1 | ASSLEDFNEQF
. | TRBJ1-1 | TRBV12-3/TRBV12-4 | ASRNPSLGAEAF
few | TRBJ2-4 | TRBV2 | ASSERGVAKNIQY
. | TRBJ2-3 | TRBV6-2/TRBV6-3 | ASSPIYSTGWAKGTDTQY
. | TRBJ1-1 | TRBV9 | ASSVEAGIGTEAF
. | TRBJ2-7 | TRBV10-2 | ACSESPGAEQY
. | TRBJ2-3 | TRBV5-1 | ASSLGATALADTQY
. | TRBJ2-1 | TRBV6-6 | ASSWGMTGSFYREQF
many | TRBJ1-2 | TRBV10-2 | ASTPRPDSYGYT
few | TRBJ2-3 | TRBV27 | ASSSTGGSDTQY